The rows below give T cell receptor beta chains drawn from one sample of a study of T-cell reconstitution after alpha-beta-depleted transplantation in children. TCRdb re-called the PCR reads through MiXCR, storing one row per CDR3 protein. The repertoire consists of about 980,000 distinct CDR3 sequences, with roughly 29% occurring once and the leading ten covering 28%. The specimen was PBMCs, mostly from graft donor cells, collected 360 days after TCRalphabeta/CD19-depleted stem cell transplant. The receptors were gathered from a boy under two years old who had a stem cell transplant for SCID, so the T cells may come from the graft donor. The CDR3 runs from the conserved cysteine through the conserved F or W. Fields, in order: clone size, J gene, V gene, D gene, CDR3 protein, CDR3 DNA. A D gene is named only where the DNA matches it firmly. Size tells how often a clone was seen (once, few, many) or the class of an expanded clone, and some rows leave it out.

few | TRBJ2-5 | TRBV5-1 | NA | CASSLETYSYQETQYF | TGCGCCAGCAGCTTAGAAACTTACTCGTACCAAGAGACCCAGTACTTC
NA | TRBJ2-1 | TRBV4-1 | TRBD1 | CASSEPDRASYNEQFF | TGCGCCAGCAGCGAACCCGACAGGGCGAGTTACAATGAGCAGTTCTTC
NA | TRBJ1-2 | TRBV9 | TRBD1 | CASSVGPGGNYGYTF | TGTGCCAGCAGCGTAGGCCCAGGGGGTAACTATGGCTACACCTTC
few | TRBJ1-5 | TRBV20-1 | NA | CSARAELLSNQPQHF | TGCAGTGCTAGAGCTGAACTTCTGAGCAATCAGCCCCAGCATTTT
NA | TRBJ2-2 | TRBV7-9 | NA | CASSPGDGCLGTGELFF | TGTGCCAGCAGCCCCGGGGACGGCTGCTTGGGCACCGGGGAGCTGTTTTTT
NA | TRBJ2-5 | TRBV24-1 | NA | CATSDPRRGTETQYF | TGTGCCACCAGTGATCCGCGGAGGGGTACAGAGACCCAGTACTTC
NA | TRBJ1-3 | TRBV12-3/TRBV12-4 | NA | CAFSFLPKTGFPGNTIYF | TGTGCCTTCAGTTTCCTCCCAAAAACAGGGTTTCCTGGAAACACCATATATTTT
NA | TRBJ2-3 | TRBV9 | NA | CASSPSGPLATTDTQYF | TGTGCCAGCAGCCCCTCCGGGCCTTTGGCAACCACAGATACGCAGTATTTT
few | TRBJ1-5 | TRBV15 | TRBD1 | CATSGTTGEYSNQPQHF | TGTGCCACCAGCGGAACGACAGGGGAGTATAGCAATCAGCCCCAGCATTTT
NA | TRBJ2-1 | TRBV28 | NA | CASSFRLFGVEQFF | TGTGCCAGCAGTTTCCGGCTTTTTGGGGTTGAGCAGTTCTTC
NA | TRBJ1-5 | TRBV20-1 | NA | CSAIRERGQPQHF | TGCAGTGCTATCCGGGAGAGAGGCCAGCCCCAGCATTTT
once | TRBJ2-1 | TRBV11-1 | TRBD1 | CASSFALQGREVYNEQFF | TGTGCCAGCAGCTTCGCTCTACAGGGGCGAGAGGTCTACAATGAGCAGTTCTTC
NA | TRBJ2-5 | TRBV20-1 | NA | CSALRGGETQYF | TGCAGTGCTCTGAGGGGGGGGGAGACCCAGTACTTC
few | TRBJ1-3 | TRBV6-2/TRBV6-3 | NA | CASSYVPPGVPGNTIYF | TGTGCCAGCAGTTACGTCCCCCCTGGAGTGCCTGGAAACACCATATATTTT
NA | TRBJ1-1 | TRBV5-6 | NA | CASSLEFAGLNTEAFF | TGTGCCAGCAGCTTGGAATTTGCAGGTCTGAACACTGAAGCTTTCTTT
few | TRBJ2-7 | TRBV10-3 | TRBD1 | CAISVGTGGSEQYF | TGTGCCATCAGTGTGGGGACAGGGGGCTCCGAGCAGTACTTC
NA | TRBJ2-6 | TRBV6-2/TRBV6-3 | TRBD1 | CATRDRFSGANVLTF | TGTGCCACCCGGGACAGGTTTTCTGGGGCCAACGTCCTGACTTTC
few | TRBJ2-6 | TRBV28 | NA | CASSKGGGANVLTF | TGTGCCAGCAGCAAAGGGGGTGGGGCCAACGTCCTGACTTTC
few | TRBJ2-5 | TRBV2 | NA | CASSISGTPETQYF | TGTGCCAGCAGTATTTCCGGGACTCCAGAGACCCAGTACTTC
few | TRBJ1-5 | TRBV4-1 | NA | CASSQGAEGRQPQHF | TGCGCCAGCAGCCAAGGCGCGGAGGGGAGGCAGCCCCAGCATTTT
NA | TRBJ1-1 | TRBV25-1 | TRBD1 | CATHPSWDRRRYYHEHTEAFF | TGTGCCACCCACCCCTCATGGGACAGGAGGAGGTATTATCATGAACACACTGAAGCTTTCTTT
many | TRBJ2-1 | TRBV6-2/TRBV6-3 | TRBD2 | CASIGVAGVDNEQFF | TGTGCCAGCATAGGAGTAGCGGGGGTCGACAATGAGCAGTTCTTC
NA | TRBJ1-3 | TRBV4-1 | NA | CASSQENRLVFGNTIYF | TGCGCCAGCAGCCAAGAAAACCGGCTCGTTTTTGGAAACACCATATATTTT
NA | TRBJ1-2 | TRBV28 | TRBD1 | CASSSRTGWFGDTF | TGTGCCAGCAGCAGTCGGACAGGCTGGTTCGGGGACACCTTC
NA | TRBJ1-1 | TRBV15 | NA | CATSRRPMNTEAFF | TGTGCCACCAGCAGAAGACCTATGAACACTGAAGCTTTCTTT
NA | TRBJ2-5 | TRBV7-9 | NA | CASSLREREEETQYF | TGTGCCAGCAGCTTACGGGAAAGGGAGGAAGAGACCCAGTACTTC
few | TRBJ2-7 | TRBV5-6 | NA | CASSLNVVRYEQYF | TGTGCCAGCAGCTTGAACGTCGTACGCTACGAGCAGTACTTC
many | TRBJ2-3 | TRBV5-1 | TRBD1 | CASSFRGRFGTDTQYF | TGCGCCAGCAGCTTCAGGGGGCGATTTGGGACAGATACGCAGTATTTT
NA | TRBJ2-7 | TRBV6-5 | NA | CASSYGRGSSYEQYF | TGTGCCAGCAGTTATGGACGGGGCAGCTCCTACGAGCAGTACTTC
NA | TRBJ2-5 | TRBV9 | NA | CASSVESLGWETQYF | TGTGCCAGCAGCGTAGAGAGTCTGGGCTGGGAGACCCAGTACTTC
NA | TRBJ1-2 | TRBV7-9 | NA | CASSFGNAAAVASGYTF | TGTGCCAGCAGCTTCGGAAATGCGGCAGCAGTGGCGAGTGGCTACACCTTC
few | TRBJ1-1 | TRBV10-3 | NA | CAISGFSGEAFF | TGTGCCATCAGTGGGTTCTCGGGGGAAGCTTTCTTT
few | TRBJ1-5 | TRBV28 | NA | CASSLGENNQPQHF | TGTGCCAGCAGTTTGGGGGAAAATAATCAGCCCCAGCATTTT
NA | TRBJ2-5 | TRBV3-1 | NA | CASTAEYRTAQETQYF | TGTGCCAGCACCGCCGAGTACCGGACTGCTCAAGAGACCCAGTACTTC
NA | TRBJ1-5 | TRBV2 | NA | CASHAGGRPQHF | TGTGCCAGCCACGCGGGGGGCCGGCCCCAGCATTTT
many | TRBJ2-7 | TRBV5-1 | NA | CASRAGPEYEQYF | TGCGCCAGCCGGGCAGGCCCCGAATACGAGCAGTACTTC
few | TRBJ2-1 | TRBV4-2 | TRBD2 | CASSQVGLAGGSSYNEQFF | TGTGCCAGCAGCCAAGTCGGACTAGCGGGGGGGAGCTCCTACAATGAGCAGTTCTTC
NA | TRBJ2-5 | TRBV29-1 | NA | CSATRQLYQETQYF | TGCAGCGCCACCCGACAGTTGTACCAAGAGACCCAGTACTTC
few | TRBJ2-1 | TRBV12-3/TRBV12-4 | NA | CASSSLDHYAGNEQFF | TGTGCCAGCAGTTCCCTCGACCACTATGCGGGCAATGAGCAGTTCTTC
NA | TRBJ2-1 | TRBV28 | NA | CASSLGGVSGYNEQFF | TGTGCCAGCAGTTTAGGGGGCGTCTCGGGATACAATGAGCAGTTCTTC
NA | TRBJ2-3 | TRBV12-3/TRBV12-4 | NA | CASSPRTTYTDTQYF | TGTGCCAGCAGTCCACGGACTACCTACACAGATACGCAGTATTTT